One and the same sample provided the 24 T cell receptor beta chains below, sequenced in a study of long-term antiretroviral therapy in people with HIV. The libraries were made with immunoSEQ v3.0 at survey level. TCRdb keeps only in-frame clones here, not all; method: immunoSEQ multiplex PCR. The sample lists under 30,000 clones; about 80% were seen once. The source was unsorted PBMCs, collected 1.1 years before starting antiretroviral therapy. These receptor sequences come from a woman aged 25-40 years with HIV.

The V and J genes are TRBV29-1 and TRBJ1-2; weak D call: TRBD1 (5 bases). The germline V gene encodes CDR1 SQVTM and CDR2 ANQGSEA. The CDR3 runs 12 residues. Trimming left V 4 bases short and J 7 bases short, with 13 bases between. CDR3 coding DNA: TGCAGCGTTGGGGCCCCCCAGGGTGGCTACACCTTC. Its translation: CSVGAPQGGYTF.

This sequence joins TRBV7-3 and TRBJ2-3; 14 positions match TRBD2. CDR3 size: 17 residues. Germline V gene data show CDR1 as SGHTA and CDR2 as FQGTGA. Germline trimming cut 5 bases from V and 3 bases from J; bases unmatched to any gene: 7. In nucleotides, the CDR3 is TGTGCCAGCAGCCCTCCAGGACTAGCGGGGGGAACAGATACGCAGTATTTT. This gives the protein CASSPPGLAGGTDTQYF.

The chain recombines TRBV5-3 with TRBJ1-1, with unresolved D. TRBV5-3 falls under the ORF class, with uncertain function. This CDR3 contains 15 residues. V gave up 1 base and J gave up 2 bases, with 12 bases separating them. The CDR3 nucleotides read TGTGCCAGAAGCTTGTCTAGGCAACCTAACACTGAAGCTTTCTTT. Translating gives CARSLSRQPNTEAFF.

J is TRBJ2-3 and V is TRBV7-6; no firm D call. In germline, CDR1 is SGHVS, CDR2 FNYEAQ. The V and J ends lost 3 bases and 4 bases respectively, with 11 bases between them. This CDR3 region has 14 residues. CDR3 coding DNA: TGTGCCAGCAGCTTCAGGCTGGGCGCAGATACGCAGTATTTT. Protein sequence: CASSFRLGADTQYF. Combining the CDR3 with reference TRBV7-6 and TRBJ2-3 gives the whole variable domain GAGVSQSPRYKVTKRGQDVALRCDPISGHVSLYWYRQALGQGPEFLTYFNYEAQQDKSGLPNDRFSAERPEGSISTLTIQRTEQRDSAMYRCASSFRLGADTQYFGPGTRLTVL.

V gene TRBV6-1 combines with J gene TRBJ2-7; 10 bases map to TRBD1. Per the germline V gene, CDR1 is MNHNS and CDR2 is SASEGT. The CDR3 length is 15 residues. With V trimmed by 5 bases and J by 2 bases, 6 bases remained unmatched. CDR3 in DNA: TGTGCCAGCAGTACCGGACAGGGGGGGACCTACGAGCAGTACGTC. It specifies CASSTGQGGTYEQYV.

The chain recombines TRBV5-1 with TRBJ1-5, with D possibly matching TRBD1 (6 bases). CDR3 length: 16 residues. V lost 0 bases and J 4 bases, leaving 14 bases between the germline ends. Germline lookup yields CDR1 SGHRS and CDR2 YFSETQ. The CDR3 reads CASSLGAGAINQPQHF. In DNA form, the CDR3 reads TGCGCCAGCAGCTTGGGGGCAGGGGCAATTAATCAGCCCCAGCATTTT.

This chain connects TRBV19 to TRBJ1-6; possible D gene TRBD1, 5 bases. Trimming took 1 base from V and 8 from J, leaving 6 bases between them. The CDR3 has 13 amino acids. Per germline, CDR1 LNHDA and CDR2 SQIVND (reference sequence). CDR3 DNA sequence: TGTGCCAGTAGTATAGGCAGGGATTCACCCCTCCACTTT. Translated, it gives CASSIGRDSPLHF. Using reference TRBV19 and TRBJ1-6 for the parts outside the CDR3, the full variable domain is DGGITQSPKYLFRKEGQNVTLSCEQNLNHDAMYWYRQDPGQGLRLIYYSQIVNDFQKGDIAEGYSVSREKKESFPLTVTSAQKNPTAFYLCASSIGRDSPLHFGNGTRLTVT.

The chain uses TRBV5-1 and TRBJ2-7, with D unclear. Germline V gene lookup returns CDR1 SGHRS and CDR2 YFSETQ. V lost 2 bases, J lost 4 bases, and 19 bases lay in between. This CDR3 region has 16 residues. This CDR3 is CASSFSERKGGYEQYF. The CDR3 coding sequence is TGCGCCAGCAGCTTTTCAGAACGAAAGGGTGGTTACGAGCAGTACTTC.

V and J are TRBV12-5 and TRBJ1-5; 8 nucleotides align to TRBD1. Germline trimming cut 6 bases from V and 3 bases from J; bases unmatched to any gene: 19. Germline V gene data show CDR1 as LGHNT and CDR2 as FRNRAP. The CDR3 runs to 19 residues. CDR3 DNA sequence: TGTGCTAGTGGCTTCCAAATCGGGACAGGTCACCTCAACAATCAGCCCCAGCATTTT. Protein: CASGFQIGTGHLNNQPQHF. Combining the CDR3 with reference TRBV12-5 and TRBJ1-5 gives the whole variable domain DARVTQTPRHKVTEMGQEVTMRCQPILGHNTVFWYRQTMMQGLELLAYFRNRAPLDDSGMPKDRFSAEMPDATLATLKIQPSEPRDSAVYFCASGFQIGTGHLNNQPQHFGDGTRLSIL.

The gene calls are TRBV12-5 and TRBJ1-1; the match to TRBD1 covers 10 bases. This CDR3 spans 13 amino acids. Trimming took 4 bases from V and 7 from J; bases not matched to a gene: 3. The germline gives CDR1 LGHNT, CDR2 FRNRAP. CDR3 DNA sequence: TGTGCTAGTGGTTCCTGGGACAGGGGTGAAGCTTTCTTT. Residues: CASGSWDRGEAFF.

In its sample, this clone was seen a few times. This chain uses TRBV5-6 with TRBJ1-3; no clear D gene. V gave up 0 bases and J gave up 0 bases, with 4 bases separating them. Per germline, CDR1 SGHDT and CDR2 YYEEEE. The CDR3 has 14 amino acids. CDR3 sequence reads: CASSLGDSGNTIYF. In DNA, the CDR3 is TGTGCCAGCAGCTTGGGAGACTCTGGAAACACCATATATTTT.

The V gene is TRBV30, the J gene TRBJ1-1; weak D call: TRBD1 (5 bases). This CDR3 has 14 amino acids. The V gene lost 1 base and the J gene lost 1 base, with 10 bases spanning the gap. Germline values: CDR1 GTSNPN, CDR2 SVGIG (reference sequence). The CDR3 DNA reads TGTGCCTGGAGTGGCCAGGGCGCGAACACTGAAGCTTTCTTT. This gives the protein CAWSGQGANTEAFF.

This sequence joins TRBV2 and TRBJ1-6; D unclear. V shed 5 bases and J shed 3 bases, with 11 bases lying between them. CDR3 length: 15 amino acids. Germline loops: CDR1 SNHLY, CDR2 FYNNEI. The CDR3 sequence is CASSQDRGYNSPLHF. The CDR3 DNA reads as TGTGCCAGCAGTCAGGACCGGGGCTATAATTCACCCCTCCACTTT.

This clone is deemed medium-sized (0.01 to 0.1%). The chain is built from TRBV7-9 and TRBJ2-1, with D possibly being TRBD1 (6 bases). The CDR3 has 15 amino acids. V lost 4 bases, J lost 8 bases, and 18 bases lay in between. Germline CDR1 SEHNR, CDR2 FQNEAQ (reference sequence). CDR3 nucleotides: TGTGCCAGCAGCTCGATGGCAGGGCGGACAGATGAGCAGTTCTTC. It encodes CASSSMAGRTDEQFF.

CDR3 sequence reads: CASSRLNTEAFF. The DNA of the CDR3 is TGTGCCAGCAGCCGTCTTAACACTGAAGCTTTCTTT. V gene TRBV7-8 combines with J gene TRBJ1-1; D not certain. The CDR3 contains 12 residues. The germline V and J ends were trimmed by 5 bases and 2 bases, with 6 bases remaining between them. Germline V lookup: CDR1 SGHVS, CDR2 FQNEAQ.

The V call is TRBV9, the J call TRBJ1-2; no reliable D call. Looked up from germline, CDR1 is SGDLS and CDR2 is YYNGEE. The length of the CDR3 is 14 residues. The germline V and J ends were trimmed by 0 bases and 7 bases, with 13 bases remaining between them. The CDR3 nucleotides read TGTGCCAGCAGCGTAGACACGAATCTATCTGGCTACACCTTC. Its protein product is CASSVDTNLSGYTF.

The chain joins TRBV7-8 to TRBJ1-4; weak D call: TRBD1 (5 bases). The germline V gene encodes CDR1 SGHVS and CDR2 FQNEAQ. Trimming removed 5 bases at V and 13 bases at J, with 17 bases between. CDR3 length: 13 amino acids. DNA for the CDR3: TGTGCCAGCAGCATTAGGGGTACCGGGACACTGTTTTTT. This sequence encodes CASSIRGTGTLFF.

The rearrangement joins TRBV7-9 to TRBJ2-3, with TRBD1 as a possible D gene (6 bases). The CDR3 has 18 amino acids. Germline CDR1 SEHNR, CDR2 FQNEAQ (reference sequence). V lost 2 bases, J lost 4 bases, and 22 bases lay in between. The CDR3 reads CASSLKSTGYLTPDTQYF. The CDR3 nucleotides are TGTGCCAGCAGCTTAAAATCGACAGGCTACCTCACCCCAGATACGCAGTATTTT.

V is TRBV6-4 and J is TRBJ2-5; 11 bases line up with TRBD2. CDR3 size: 15 residues. Germline V gene data show CDR1 as MRHNA and CDR2 as SNTAGT. The V segment lost 5 bases and the J segment 1 base; nucleotides outside the gene matches: 3. The chain's CDR3 is CASSPSGGPQETQYF. Written as DNA, the CDR3 is TGTGCCAGCAGTCCTAGCGGGGGGCCCCAAGAGACCCAGTACTTC.

This sequence joins TRBV5-1 and TRBJ1-1; 7 nucleotides line up with TRBD1. Germline lookup yields CDR1 SGHRS and CDR2 YFSETQ. The J segment lost 1 base and the V segment lost 5 bases, leaving 2 bases of the junction unmatched. The CDR3 is 13 amino acids. CDR3 nucleotides: TGCGCCAGCAGGGCAGGGGGGAACACTGAAGCTTTCTTT. It encodes CASRAGGNTEAFF.

CDR3 amino acids: CASSLDGVRVADTQYF. The CDR3 region has the DNA TGTGCCAGCAGCTTAGATGGAGTGAGGGTAGCAGATACGCAGTATTTT. This rearrangement joins TRBV11-2 to TRBJ2-3, with D possibly matching TRBD2 (5 bases). The V end lost 0 bases, the J end lost 4 bases, and 14 bases lay between the germline ends. CDR1 and CDR2 (germline): SGHAT, FQNNGV. The CDR3 has 16 amino acids. The whole variable domain, remainder taken from reference TRBV11-2 and TRBJ2-3, is EAGVAQSPRYKIIEKRQSVAFWCNPISGHATLYWYQQILGQGPKLLIQFQNNGVVDDSQLPKDRFSAERLKGVDSTLKIQPAKLEDSAVYLCASSLDGVRVADTQYFGPGTRLTVL.

This sequence joins TRBV25-1 and TRBJ1-2; 10 bases agree with TRBD1. With V trimmed by 4 bases and J by 2 bases, 4 bases remained unmatched. Per germline, CDR1 MGHDK and CDR2 SYGVNS. This CDR3 is built from 15 residues. In nucleotides, the CDR3 is TGTGCCAGCAGTGGGACGGGACAGGGGAACTATGGCTACACCTTC. Translation gives CASSGTGQGNYGYTF.

The chain employs TRBV12-5 and TRBJ2-7; D is ambiguous. Per the germline V gene, CDR1 is LGHNT and CDR2 is FRNRAP. The V end was cut by 6 bases, the J end by 2 bases, with 11 bases between. There are 13 residues in the CDR3. DNA of the CDR3: TGTGCTAGTGGACGACCAACAACCTACGAGCAGTACTTC. The encoded protein is CASGRPTTYEQYF.

Only a few counts were recorded for this clone. This chain connects TRBV7-8 to TRBJ2-1; 8 bases fit TRBD2. The germline gives CDR1 SGHVS, CDR2 FQNEAQ. The CDR3 contains 16 residues. V trimming: 2 bases; J trimming: 5 bases; junction bases outside the gene matches: 8. CDR3 residues: CASSLTVRGGDNEQFF. The CDR3 DNA is TGTGCCAGCAGCTTAACTGTTCGGGGGGGGGACAATGAGCAGTTCTTC.